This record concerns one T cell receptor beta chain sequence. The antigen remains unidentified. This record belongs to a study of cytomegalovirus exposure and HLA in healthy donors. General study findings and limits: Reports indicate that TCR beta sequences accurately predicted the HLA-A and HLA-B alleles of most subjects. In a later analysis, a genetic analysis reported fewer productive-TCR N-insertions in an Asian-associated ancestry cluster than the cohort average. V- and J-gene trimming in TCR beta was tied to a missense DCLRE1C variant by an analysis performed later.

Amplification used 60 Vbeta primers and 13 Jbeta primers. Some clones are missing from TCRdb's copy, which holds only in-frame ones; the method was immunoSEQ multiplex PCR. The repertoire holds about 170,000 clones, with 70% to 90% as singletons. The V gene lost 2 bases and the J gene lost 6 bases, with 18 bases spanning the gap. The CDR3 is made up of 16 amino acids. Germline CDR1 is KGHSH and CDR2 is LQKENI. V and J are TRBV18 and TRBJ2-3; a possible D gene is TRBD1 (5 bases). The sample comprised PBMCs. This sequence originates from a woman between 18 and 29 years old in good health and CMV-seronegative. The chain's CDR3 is CASSPSTVPGVDTQYF. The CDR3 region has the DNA TGTGCCAGCTCACCATCGACAGTCCCAGGAGTGGATACGCAGTATTTT.